The subject of this entry is one T cell receptor beta chain. These data belong to a study of blood T cell repertoires in COVID-19. Turning to the study itself: Specimens from acute and convalescent COVID-19 originated in the United States, Italy and Spain.

TCRdb's copy holds only in-frame clones and misses some; the assay was immunoSEQ multiplex PCR. The sample yields 40,000 to 45,000 clones, roughly 84% seen once. V shed 5 bases, J shed 8 bases, and the junction held 8 bases outside the gene matches. The CDR3 is 16 residues long. Per germline, CDR1 SEHNR and CDR2 FQNEAQ (reference sequence). Sample: peripheral blood. The sequence derives from a human donor in a cohort sampled during active COVID-19. The chain carries TRBV7-9 and TRBJ2-1, with 14 bases identical to TRBD2. CDR3 region: CASSKRTSGGWHEQFF. CDR3 coding DNA: TGTGCCAGCAGCAAAAGGACTAGCGGGGGGTGGCATGAGCAGTTCTTC.